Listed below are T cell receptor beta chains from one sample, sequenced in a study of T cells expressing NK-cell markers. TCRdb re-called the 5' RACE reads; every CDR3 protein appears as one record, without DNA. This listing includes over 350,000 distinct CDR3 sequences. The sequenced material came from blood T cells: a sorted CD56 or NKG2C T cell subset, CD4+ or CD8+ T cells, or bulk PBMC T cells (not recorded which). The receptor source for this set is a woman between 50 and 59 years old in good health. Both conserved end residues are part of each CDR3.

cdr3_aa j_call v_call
CASSPSPPWEHHSYEQYF TRBJ2-7 TRBV7-9
CATGTEAYNEQFF TRBJ2-1 TRBV24-1
CASSTHSGELFF TRBJ2-2 TRBV7-6
CASSYETSGYFNEQFF TRBJ2-1 TRBV7-9
CSVGASGRTISYNEQFF TRBJ2-1 TRBV29-1
CASSQVGLAGGSLNEQFF TRBJ2-1 TRBV4-2
CASTPNVRNTEAFF TRBJ1-1 TRBV14
CASREAYGYTF TRBJ1-2 TRBV5-5
CSARDSTLADTQYF TRBJ2-3 TRBV20-1
CASSFTGFASGEDTQYF TRBJ2-3 TRBV12-3/TRBV12-4
CATSEVSLAGYHTDTQYF TRBJ2-3 TRBV15
CASSLNAGRGEQFF TRBJ2-1 TRBV7-3
CASSVLTLPGVF TRBJ2-1 TRBV9
CATGGTSGRPENEQFF TRBJ2-1 TRBV24-1
CASSVATTGYTGELFF TRBJ2-2 TRBV9
CSARNPGLAETQYF TRBJ2-5 TRBV20-1
CSARLESGGSTDTQYF TRBJ2-3 TRBV20-1
CASSPPTGLAGGETQYF TRBJ2-5 TRBV7-9
CASSQVPFDRGEGYNEQFF TRBJ2-1 TRBV3-1
CASVPTSGSETQYF TRBJ2-5 TRBV5-1
CATGVGGLGSYEQYF TRBJ2-7 TRBV15
CSAWTMGGYTF TRBJ1-2 TRBV20-1
CASSLVATTDTQYF TRBJ2-3 TRBV11-2
CASSGRTFSNTGELFF TRBJ2-2 TRBV2
CASSLGQGTSGRQETQYF TRBJ2-5 TRBV4-1
CASSLRYREHEQYF TRBJ2-7 TRBV27
CSGVGFEEGGTEAFF TRBJ1-1 TRBV29-1
CASSSTNVQRDRGEQYF TRBJ2-7 TRBV7-9
CASSPLAGGLPDTQYF TRBJ2-3 TRBV6-5
CASASYYEQFF TRBJ2-1 TRBV5-1
CASSPTHRGTEAFF TRBJ1-1 TRBV18
CASSQLGANYGYTF TRBJ1-2 TRBV5-8
CASSEIGTGNTIYF TRBJ1-3 TRBV7-9
CASTQDRNYGYTF TRBJ1-2 TRBV6-5
CASSPLRARGITGELFF TRBJ2-2 TRBV7-9
CASSLAGTGLQYF TRBJ2-4 TRBV12-3/TRBV12-4
CASSFQGAGETQYF TRBJ2-5 TRBV7-9
CASSEYLANTEAFF TRBJ1-1 TRBV6-1
CASSQDGTVGSEQYF TRBJ2-7 TRBV14
CASAGTSGGSTDTQYF TRBJ2-3 TRBV10-2
CASAPGWNNEQFF TRBJ2-1 TRBV5-1
CATLSPTGELFF TRBJ2-2 TRBV24-1
CASSEYGGGGMSDTQYF TRBJ2-3 TRBV25-1
CASSEWTGGFGGELFF TRBJ2-2 TRBV25-1
CSGVLAGRDTQYF TRBJ2-3 TRBV20-1
CASLGQGGYNEQFF TRBJ2-1 TRBV7-9
CAISLSGEKGSEQFF TRBJ2-1 TRBV10-3